The 27 T cell receptor beta chains below all came from one sample that was sequenced in a study of T cells in Graves' hyperthyroidism and ophthalmopathy. Amplified TCR beta CDR3 regions derived from RNA transcripts. When the TCR CDR3 underwent first-round RT-PCR, the HTBI primer set was used. TCRdb ran MiXCR on the multiplex PCR reads and lists one entry per CDR3 protein. The profile covers approximately 530,000 distinct CDR3 sequences, with around 20% appearing a single time and over 45% taken by the ten largest. Material for sequencing was blood. These receptors all come from a man in his forties with Graves' ophthalmopathy.

There are many counts of this clonotype. The chain joins TRBV2 to TRBJ1-1; D call uncertain. This CDR3 has 12 amino acids. The germline CDR1 and CDR2 sequences are SNHLY and FYNNEI. V shed 6 bases and J shed 2 bases, with 7 bases lying between them. The CDR3 nucleotides read TGTGCCAGCAGGGACCTTAACACTGAAGCTTTCTTT. Its protein is CASRDLNTEAFF.

This sequence joins TRBV20-1 and TRBJ1-5; D unresolved. The CDR3 consists of 13 residues. The ends were cut back, 1 base at V and 4 bases at J, with 8 bases in the middle. Germline CDR1 reads DFQATT; CDR2 reads SNEGSKA (reference sequence). CDR3 DNA: TGCAGTGCTAGAGGATCGGGTAATCAGCCCCAGCATTTT. This encodes CSARGSGNQPQHF.

There are many counts of this clonotype. The V and J genes are TRBV3-1 and TRBJ2-3; D could derive from TRBD1 or TRBD2 (6 bases each). CDR1 is LGHDT and CDR2 is YNNKEL in the germline V gene (reference sequence). Between the trimmed V and J ends, which lost 1 base and 9 bases, there was a span of 14 bases. This CDR3 has 14 amino acids. The CDR3 DNA reads TGTGCCAGCAGCCAAGGGGGGGCTTCAGGCACGCAGTATTTT. It yields the protein CASSQGGASGTQYF.

This clonotype came up a few times. The chain has TRBV5-6 and TRBJ2-1, with D unresolved. The germline V gene has CDR1 SGHDT and CDR2 YYEEEE. CDR3 size: 15 residues. V was pared by 0 bases and J by 3 bases, with 10 bases between. The CDR3 coding sequence is TGTGCCAGCAGCTTGGGCCAGGATTACTACAATGAGCAGTTCTTC. Its protein product is CASSLGQDYYNEQFF.

This clonotype was observed once. Being one base from a much bigger clone, this may be a read error. V is TRBV12-3 or TRBV12-4 and J is TRBJ2-5; D uncertain. This CDR3 contains 14 residues. Trimming pared 6 bases from V and 9 bases from J, leaving 20 bases between. The CDR3: CASSTTPSYLAQYF. As DNA, the CDR3 is TGTGCCAGCAGCACAACCCCCTCATATTTGGCCCAGTACTTC.

In its sample, this clonotype was seen many times. The J gene is TRBJ2-1, the V gene TRBV11-1, with 7 positions matching TRBD1. V was pared by 5 bases and J by 10 bases, with 8 bases of the junction left unmatched. Germline values: CDR1 SGHAT, CDR2 FQDESV (reference sequence). The CDR3 has 13 residues. DNA for the CDR3: TGTGCCAGCAGCCCCAGGGACAGCCGGGAGCAGTTCTTC. This translates into CASSPRDSREQFF. The variable domain in full, with the rest retrieved from reference TRBV11-1 and TRBJ2-1, is EAEVAQSPRYKITEKSQAVAFWCDPISGHATLYWYRQILGQGPELLVQFQDESVVDDSQLPKDRFSAERLKGVDSTLKIQPAELGDSAMYLCASSPRDSREQFFGPGTRLTVL.

The J gene is TRBJ2-5, the V gene TRBV20-1, with 11 bases identical to TRBD2. The V gene end was trimmed by 5 bases and the J gene end by 3 bases; junction bases not matched to a gene: 5. The CDR3 runs 14 residues. The germline V gene encodes CDR1 DFQATT and CDR2 SNEGSKA (reference sequence). CDR3: CSAARLAGKETQYF. The CDR3 coding sequence is TGCAGTGCTGCACGACTAGCGGGAAAAGAGACCCAGTACTTC.

This clonotype was counted at least ten times. V usage is TRBV2 and J usage is TRBJ2-1, with 7 bases that match TRBD1. The ends lost 5 bases at V and 3 bases at J; junction bases unmatched: 7. The CDR3 spans 15 residues. Germline V lookup: CDR1 SNHLY, CDR2 FYNNEI. As DNA, the CDR3 is TGTGCCAGCAGTTACCGGGACAGCCACTACAATGAGCAGTTCTTC. It specifies CASSYRDSHYNEQFF. The complete variable domain, with remaining parts taken from reference TRBV2 and TRBJ2-1, reads EPEVTQTPSHQVTQMGQEVILRCVPISNHLYFYWYRQILGQKVEFLVSFYNNEISEKSEIFDDQFSVERPDGSNFTLKIRSTKLEDSAMYFCASSYRDSHYNEQFFGPGTRLTVL.

The table lists this clonotype with a few counts. The chain combines TRBV27 with TRBJ1-4; 7 bases are shared with TRBD1. Losses at the gene ends were 6 bases for V and 2 bases for J; bases not matched to a gene: 18. The CDR3 extends over 19 amino acids. Per germline, CDR1 MNHEY and CDR2 SMNVEV (reference sequence). In DNA, the CDR3 is TGTGCCAGCAGCCGTTTTAGGGGGCGCAGTTTTCTCACTAATGAAAAACTGTTTTTT. Its protein product is CASSRFRGRSFLTNEKLFF.

The V gene is TRBV20-1, the J gene TRBJ1-1; a possible D gene is TRBD1 (5 bases). V was cut by 8 bases and J by 2 bases, with 18 bases left in between. This CDR3 comprises 14 residues. CDR1 is DFQATT, CDR2 SNEGSKA, per germline (reference sequence). The CDR3 here is CSLTREGYNTEAFF. CDR3 nucleotide sequence: TGCAGTCTTACACGGGAGGGGTACAACACTGAAGCTTTCTTT.

This clonotype was observed a handful of times. The chain couples TRBV6-1 to TRBJ2-4; D perhaps matches TRBD2 (5 bases). Trimming left V 6 bases short and J 5 bases short, with 11 bases between. The CDR3 runs to 13 residues. CDR1 MNHNS and CDR2 SASEGT come from the germline V gene. CDR3 loop: CASRSPSQNIQYF. The CDR3 DNA reads TGTGCCAGCAGGTCACCTAGCCAAAACATTCAGTACTTC.

This clonotype was counted at least ten times. V and J are TRBV6-2 or TRBV6-3 and TRBJ2-5, with no clear D. The V end was cut by 5 bases, the J end by 5 bases, with 12 bases between. This CDR3 region has 13 residues. CDR1 and CDR2 (germline): MNHEY, SVGEGT. The CDR3: CASSRTRGETQYF. In DNA form, the CDR3 reads TGTGCCAGCAGTCGGACCCGTGGGGAGACCCAGTACTTC.

This clonotype was observed a handful of times. V is TRBV19 and J is TRBJ1-5; tentatively, D is TRBD1 (5 bases). This CDR3 spans 15 amino acids. Looked up from germline, CDR1 is LNHDA and CDR2 is SQIVND (reference sequence). The V end lost 2 bases, the J end lost 2 bases, and 10 bases lay between the germline ends. CDR3 loop: CASSISREGNQPQHF. CDR3 DNA sequence: TGTGCCAGTAGTATATCCAGGGAAGGCAATCAGCCCCAGCATTTT.

V is TRBV20-1 and J is TRBJ2-1; 7 positions match TRBD2. The CDR3 consists of 16 residues. Germline V gene lookup returns CDR1 DFQATT and CDR2 SNEGSKA (reference sequence). V lost 0 bases, J lost 1 base, and 6 bases stayed unmatched. CDR3 protein: CSARDGGGKSYNEQFF. Here the CDR3 DNA reads TGCAGTGCTAGAGATGGGGGAGGGAAGTCCTACAATGAGCAGTTCTTC.

V is TRBV28 and J is TRBJ1-1; D remains unclear. The CDR3 has 12 residues. V was clipped by 6 bases and J by 6 bases, with 11 bases between them. Germline V lookup: CDR1 MDHEN, CDR2 SYDVKM. In DNA, the CDR3 is TGTGCCAGCAGCCCTGGGCAGGCTGAAGCTTTCTTT. Translated: CASSPGQAEAFF.

The gene calls are TRBV19 and TRBJ1-5, with TRBD1 identical over 9 bases. V shed 4 bases, J shed 3 bases, and the junction held 4 bases outside the gene matches. Germline values: CDR1 LNHDA, CDR2 SQIVND (reference sequence). The CDR3 extends over 15 amino acids. The CDR3, as DNA: TGTGCCAGTAGTAGACAGGGGGGGCACAATCAGCCCCAGCATTTT. Translating it yields CASSRQGGHNQPQHF.

V usage is TRBV3-1 and J usage is TRBJ2-1; TRBD2 is a possible D gene (6 bases). The CDR3 contains 15 residues. Germline V CDR1 and CDR2: LGHDT, YNNKEL (reference sequence). V was clipped by 2 bases and J by 10 bases, with 18 bases between them. CDR3 bases: TGTGCCAGCAGCCAACAGGGACTCGCAGATCTAGAGCAGTTCTTC. Its translation: CASSQQGLADLEQFF.

CDR3 coding DNA: TGTGCCAGCAGCGTAGGAGCTCTTAGTGGACAAGAGACCCAGTACTTC. As protein: CASSVGALSGQETQYF. The chain uses TRBV9 and TRBJ2-5; D unresolved. CDR1 SGDLS and CDR2 YYNGEE come from the germline V gene. With 0 bases removed from V and 2 bases from J, the gap between germline ends came to 14 bases. The CDR3 covers 16 residues.

At least ten counts were recorded for this clonotype. The chain is built from TRBV2 and TRBJ2-3; D is unclear. V was shortened by 8 bases and J by 4 bases, with 13 bases between the two germline ends. This CDR3 is built from 13 residues. Germline assignment: CDR1 SNHLY and CDR2 FYNNEI. The CDR3 region is CASQWVPPDTQYF. The DNA of the CDR3 is TGTGCCAGCCAATGGGTGCCCCCAGATACGCAGTATTTT.

V is TRBV5-1 and J is TRBJ2-1; 11 nucleotides agree with TRBD1. From germline, CDR1 is SGHRS and CDR2 YFSETQ. This CDR3 is 15 amino acids long. V dropped 3 bases and J dropped 6; count of bases not matched to a gene: 5. This CDR3 is CASSSGTGGFNEQFF. As DNA, the CDR3 is TGCGCCAGCAGCTCCGGGACAGGGGGATTCAATGAGCAGTTCTTC.

Concerning this clonotype: One junction end disagrees with the germline gene, perhaps due to a read error. This sequence joins TRBV7-2 and TRBJ2-5; 10 bases are a match to TRBD2. The germline CDR1 and CDR2 sequences are SGHTA and FQGNSA. The CDR3 has 16 amino acids. The DNA of the CDR3 is TGTGCCAGCAGCTTAGGTTCTAGCGGGAGCCAGGAGATCCAGTACTTC. Its protein product is CASSLGSSGSQEIQYF. The whole variable domain, remainder taken from reference TRBV7-2 and TRBJ2-5, is GAGVSQSPSNKVTEKGKDVELRCDPISGHTALYWYRQSLGQGLEFLIYFQGNSAPDKSGLPSDRFSAERTGGSVSTLTIQRTQQEDSAVYLCASSLGSSGSQEIQYFGPGTRLLVL.

The J gene is TRBJ2-5, the V gene TRBV20-1; D may match TRBD1 or TRBD2 (5 bases each). The CDR3 runs 14 residues. V dropped 1 base and J dropped 5 bases, with 14 bases sitting between them. The germline gives CDR1 DFQATT, CDR2 SNEGSKA (reference sequence). Here the CDR3 reads CSARAPRGIETQYF. The CDR3 nucleotides read TGCAGTGCTAGAGCCCCGAGGGGTATTGAGACCCAGTACTTC.

Only a few counts were recorded for this clonotype. This sequence joins TRBV28 and TRBJ2-2; TRBD1 might be the D (5 bases). CDR1 and CDR2 from the germline V gene are MDHEN and SYDVKM. Trimming cost V 9 bases and J 6 bases, with 17 bases left between them. The CDR3 loop spans 14 amino acids. The chain's CDR3 is CASRVSQGAGELFF. Here the CDR3 DNA reads TGTGCCAGTAGAGTATCTCAGGGTGCCGGGGAGCTGTTTTTT.

This clonotype was seen at least ten times. The CDR3 DNA sequence: TGTGCCAGCAGTTTCTCGTCAATGAGCAGGGGTAGAGAGACCCAGTACTTC. Its protein product is CASSFSSMSRGRETQYF. This rearrangement joins TRBV27 to TRBJ2-5; D might be TRBD1 (6 bases). V was trimmed by 3 bases and J by 4 bases, leaving 21 bases between them. The CDR3 covers 17 residues. Germline-derived CDR1 and CDR2 are MNHEY and SMNVEV (reference sequence).

This clonotype has just a few counts. This chain connects TRBV30 to TRBJ1-5, with 7 bases fitting TRBD1. This CDR3 region has 13 residues. V trimming: 5 bases; J trimming: 3 bases; junction bases outside the gene matches: 4. Germline CDR1 GTSNPN, CDR2 SVGIG (reference sequence). CDR3 sequence: CAWGTVNNQPQHF. The CDR3, as DNA: TGTGCCTGGGGGACAGTCAACAATCAGCCCCAGCATTTT.

The rearrangement uses TRBV27 and TRBJ1-2; 12 nucleotides line up with TRBD1. The germline gives CDR1 MNHEY, CDR2 SMNVEV (reference sequence). J was trimmed by 3 bases and V by 8 bases; bases with no gene match: 19. The CDR3 has 19 amino acids. The CDR3 sequence: CASGGNLRGQGALDYGYTF. CDR3 sequence (DNA): TGTGCCAGCGGCGGTAATTTGAGGGGACAGGGGGCGTTGGACTATGGCTACACCTTC.

The gene calls are TRBV6-2 or TRBV6-3 and TRBJ2-6, with D possibly being TRBD1 or TRBD2 (5 bases each). CDR3 length: 17 residues. Deletions cut 1 base from V and 2 bases from J, with 12 bases between. In germline, CDR1 is MNHEY, CDR2 SVGEGT. CDR3 bases: TGTGCCAGCAGTTACTTACTCAGGGAGCCTGGGGCCAACGTCCTGACTTTC. Amino acids: CASSYLLREPGANVLTF.